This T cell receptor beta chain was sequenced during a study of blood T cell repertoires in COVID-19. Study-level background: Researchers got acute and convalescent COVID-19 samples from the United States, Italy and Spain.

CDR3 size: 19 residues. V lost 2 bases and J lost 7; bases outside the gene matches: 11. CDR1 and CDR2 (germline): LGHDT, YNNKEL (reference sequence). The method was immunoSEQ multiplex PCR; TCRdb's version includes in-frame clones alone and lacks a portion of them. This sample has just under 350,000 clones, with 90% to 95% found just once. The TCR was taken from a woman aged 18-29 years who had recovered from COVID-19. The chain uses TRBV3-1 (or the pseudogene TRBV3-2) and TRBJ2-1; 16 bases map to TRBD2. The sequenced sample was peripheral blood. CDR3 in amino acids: CASSQSRGLAGGLSNEQFF. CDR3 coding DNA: TGTGCCAGCAGCCAATCAAGGGGACTAGCGGGAGGGCTGTCTAATGAGCAGTTCTTC.